The 30 T cell receptor beta chains below come from one sample, sequenced in a study of blood T cell repertoires in COVID-19. The assay was immunoSEQ multiplex PCR, and TCRdb's table has in-frame clones only and misses some. The data hold 310,000 or so clones, with 87% observed a single time. Sequences were obtained from PBMCs or T cells enriched from blood (not recorded which). The origin of the receptors is a woman younger than 35 who had recovered from COVID-19.

Points on this clone: At one end, the junction sequence differs from germline, possibly due to a read error. The chain joins TRBV28 to TRBJ2-1, with 9 bases lining up with TRBD2. The CDR3 is made up of 15 amino acids. From germline, CDR1 is MDHEN and CDR2 SYDVKM. The CDR3 sequence is CASSLERGAYYEQFF. In nucleotides, the CDR3 is TGTGCCAGCAGTTTGGAGCGGGGGGCCTACTATGAGCAGTTCTTC.

CDR3 in DNA: TGTGCCAGCAGGCCCGGGACAGGGAAAGAGACCCAGTACTTC. Translating gives CASRPGTGKETQYF. The chain has TRBV2 and TRBJ2-5, with TRBD1 matching over 9 bases. The CDR3 runs 14 residues. Germline trimming cut 6 bases from V and 3 bases from J; bases unmatched to any gene: 5. Germline CDR1 and CDR2: SNHLY and FYNNEI. Based on the CDR3 plus reference TRBV2 and TRBJ2-5, the full variable domain is EPEVTQTPSHQVTQMGQEVILRCVPISNHLYFYWYRQILGQKVEFLVSFYNNEISEKSEIFDDQFSVERPDGSNFTLKIRSTKLEDSAMYFCASRPGTGKETQYFGPGTRLLVL.

The rearrangement joins TRBV5-1 to TRBJ2-5; 7 positions match TRBD2. Per germline, CDR1 SGHRS and CDR2 YFSETQ. The ends lost 7 bases at V and 4 bases at J; junction bases unmatched: 10. The CDR3 runs 14 residues. CDR3 DNA sequence: TGCGCCAGCTCGGGGCCTAGCGGTAGAGAGACCCAGTACTTC. Translating gives CASSGPSGRETQYF.

The J gene is TRBJ2-5, the V gene TRBV9; D is undetermined. Germline CDR1 SGDLS, CDR2 YYNGEE. This CDR3 is built from 15 residues. The V end lost 0 bases, the J end lost 3 bases, and 12 bases lay between the germline ends. In nucleotides, the CDR3 is TGTGCCAGCAGCGTAGCTCATAATAGAAAAGAGACCCAGTACTTC. This gives the protein CASSVAHNRKETQYF. The variable domain in full, completed from reference TRBV9 and TRBJ2-5, reads DSGVTQTPKHLITATGQRVTLRCSPRSGDLSVYWYQQSLDQGLQFLIQYYNGEERAKGNILERFSAQQFPDLHSELNLSSLELGDSALYFCASSVAHNRKETQYFGPGTRLLVL.

The rearrangement links TRBV7-8 to TRBJ1-5; D is ambiguous. V gave up 2 bases and J gave up 2 bases, with 10 bases separating them. Germline loops: CDR1 SGHVS, CDR2 FQNEAQ. The CDR3 has 15 amino acids. The CDR3 DNA is TGTGCCAGCAGCTTATTCGGGGTTGGCAATCAGCCCCAGCATTTT. It yields the protein CASSLFGVGNQPQHF.

The genes are TRBV28 and TRBJ2-2; no firm D call. The CDR3 has 12 residues. Deletions cut 3 bases from V and 6 bases from J, with 5 bases between. Germline CDR1 reads MDHEN; CDR2 reads SYDVKM. The CDR3 protein is CASSFSAGELFF. The CDR3 DNA reads TGTGCCAGCAGTTTTTCCGCCGGGGAGCTGTTTTTT.

This clone appeared a single time. The chain carries TRBV23-1 and TRBJ1-2, with TRBD1 as a possible D gene (6 bases). TRBV23-1 is an open reading frame, and its role is uncertain. The V gene lost 0 bases and the J gene lost 6 bases, with 23 bases spanning the gap. The CDR3 extends over 18 amino acids. CDR3 DNA sequence: TGCGCCAGCAGTCAATCAACAGGGATTAAATCAGAACGCGATGGCTACACCTTC. It translates to CASSQSTGIKSERDGYTF.

The J gene is TRBJ2-7, the V gene TRBV7-2; D call uncertain. The CDR3 spans 15 residues. CDR1 and CDR2 from the germline V gene are SGHTA and FQGNSA. Trimming pared 1 base from V and 3 bases from J, leaving 13 bases between. The CDR3 DNA reads TGTGCCAGCAGCTTAGTTGGTCTAAACGGCTACGAGCAGTACTTC. Translating gives CASSLVGLNGYEQYF.

CDR3 residues: CASSRSGTGRLDEQYF. In nucleotides, the CDR3 is TGTGCCAGCAGCCGTTCCGGGACAGGGAGGCTGGACGAGCAGTACTTC. The chain links TRBV5-5 to TRBJ2-7; 9 bases map to TRBD1. Looked up from germline, CDR1 is SGHKS and CDR2 is YYEKEE (reference sequence). V shed 4 bases, J shed 5 bases, and the junction held 13 bases outside the gene matches. CDR3 size: 16 residues. Full variable domain (rest looked up from reference TRBV5-5 and TRBJ2-7): DAGVTQSPTHLIKTRGQQVTLRCSPISGHKSVSWYQQVLGQGPQFIFQYYEKEERGRGNFPDRFSARQFPNYSSELNVNALLLGDSALYLCASSRSGTGRLDEQYFGPGTRLTVT.

In regard to this clone: The sample has other DNA sequences that encode this CDR3 too. The chain couples TRBV27 to TRBJ1-2, with TRBD1 matching over 9 bases. J lost 3 bases, V lost 4 bases, and 3 bases had no gene match. Looked up from germline, CDR1 is MNHEY and CDR2 is SMNVEV (reference sequence). The CDR3 contains 14 residues. CDR3 nucleotides: TGTGCCAGCAGTTCGGGACAGGGCTACTATGGCTACACCTTC. The encoded protein is CASSSGQGYYGYTF.

The chain couples TRBV7-2 to TRBJ2-1; 12 bases line up with TRBD2. With V trimmed by 4 bases and J by 10 bases, 2 bases remained unmatched. Germline loops: CDR1 SGHTA, CDR2 FQGNSA. The CDR3 length is 13 residues. DNA for the CDR3: TGTGCCAGCAGCTCCGGACTAGCGGGAGAGCAGTTCTTC. Protein: CASSSGLAGEQFF.

The CDR3 coding sequence is TGTGCCAGCAGTTCACCACGGGACTTAATAACCGGGGAGCTGTTTTTT. This codes for CASSSPRDLITGELFF. The chain employs TRBV28 and TRBJ2-2; TRBD2 might be the D (6 bases). The CDR3 runs 16 residues. V lost 4 bases and J lost 5, with 17 bases in between. From germline, CDR1 is MDHEN and CDR2 SYDVKM.

CDR3: CASSSGQGLDYGYTF. DNA of the CDR3: TGTGCCAGCAGCTCGGGACAGGGGTTGGACTATGGCTACACCTTC. The J gene is TRBJ1-2, the V gene TRBV7-8; 10 nucleotides agree with TRBD1. The CDR3 has 15 residues. V lost 4 bases, J lost 3 bases, and 5 bases stayed unmatched. Per germline, CDR1 SGHVS and CDR2 FQNEAQ.

The V gene is TRBV19, the J gene TRBJ1-1, with D unclear. The CDR3 spans 15 residues. Germline V gene lookup returns CDR1 LNHDA and CDR2 SQIVND (reference sequence). With 1 base removed from V and 0 bases from J, the gap between germline ends came to 9 bases. The CDR3 DNA reads TGTGCCAGTAGTATAGCTGGCAGATTGAACACTGAAGCTTTCTTT. It yields the protein CASSIAGRLNTEAFF.

For the CDR3, the DNA is TGTGCCAGCAGTTGGGGACAGGAATACACCGGGGAGCTGTTTTTT. This codes for CASSWGQEYTGELFF. This chain uses TRBV27 with TRBJ2-2; 8 nucleotides align to TRBD1. V dropped 4 bases and J dropped 3; count of bases not matched to a gene: 4. The CDR3 is 15 amino acids. Germline CDR1 reads MNHEY; CDR2 reads SMNVEV (reference sequence).

The chain uses TRBV6-5 and TRBJ1-6, with D tentatively TRBD1 (5 bases). CDR1 and CDR2 (germline): MNHEY, SVGAGI. This CDR3 has 14 residues. V shed 7 bases and J shed 8 bases, with 15 bases lying between them. CDR3 loop: CASTKGFQDSPLHF. CDR3 sequence (DNA): TGTGCCAGCACCAAGGGGTTTCAGGATTCACCCCTCCACTTT.

This chain uses TRBV19 with TRBJ1-1; the D gene is possibly TRBD1 (6 bases). Per germline, CDR1 LNHDA and CDR2 SQIVND (reference sequence). V was shortened by 4 bases and J by 1 base, with 13 bases between the two germline ends. This CDR3 spans 15 amino acids. The CDR3 bases are TGTGCCAGTAGTAACCACAGGGACGAGAACACTGAAGCTTTCTTT. This encodes CASSNHRDENTEAFF. Combining the CDR3 with reference TRBV19 and TRBJ1-1 gives the whole variable domain DGGITQSPKYLFRKEGQNVTLSCEQNLNHDAMYWYRQDPGQGLRLIYYSQIVNDFQKGDIAEGYSVSREKKESFPLTVTSAQKNPTAFYLCASSNHRDENTEAFFGQGTRLTVV.

This chain uses TRBV19 with TRBJ1-2; the match to TRBD1 covers 9 bases. With V trimmed by 3 bases and J by 4 bases, 3 bases remained unmatched. Germline assignment: CDR1 LNHDA and CDR2 SQIVND (reference sequence). CDR3 length: 14 residues. The CDR3 here is CASSMTGQGYGYTF. The CDR3 DNA sequence: TGTGCCAGTAGTATGACGGGACAGGGCTATGGCTACACCTTC.

The rearrangement joins TRBV2 to TRBJ2-1, with D possibly TRBD2 on 8 matching bases. The CDR3 totals 19 residues. Germline V CDR1 and CDR2: SNHLY, FYNNEI. V was pared by 7 bases and J by 0 bases, with 25 bases between. CDR3 sequence (DNA): TGTGCCAGCATAACACCCTTAGGGGGCGGGGGGAGCTCCTACAATGAGCAGTTCTTC. Amino acids: CASITPLGGGGSSYNEQFF.

This clone was detected a few times. The CDR3 reads CASSPNRVTNTGELFF. The CDR3 nucleotides are TGTGCCAGCAGCCCCAACCGAGTTACGAACACCGGGGAGCTGTTTTTT. The V call is TRBV7-8, the J call TRBJ2-2; no reliable D call. Deletions cut 5 bases from V and 0 bases from J, with 13 bases between. This CDR3 spans 16 amino acids. Germline-derived CDR1 and CDR2 are SGHVS and FQNEAQ.

This sequence joins TRBV28 and TRBJ2-2; no definite D call. CDR1 and CDR2 from the germline V gene are MDHEN and SYDVKM. V gave up 10 bases and J gave up 2 bases, with 14 bases separating them. CDR3 length: 14 amino acids. CDR3 sequence reads: CATQREDNTGELFF. CDR3 sequence (DNA): TGTGCCACTCAAAGAGAGGATAACACCGGGGAGCTGTTTTTT.

The chain recombines TRBV3-1 (or the pseudogene TRBV3-2) with TRBJ1-2; D may be TRBD1 (6 bases). Trimming removed 4 bases from V and 9 bases from J, with 21 bases in between. The CDR3 runs 15 residues. Germline V lookup: CDR1 LGHDT, CDR2 YNNKEL (reference sequence). The chain's CDR3 is CASSPAPISGARYTF. Written as DNA, the CDR3 is TGTGCCAGCAGCCCCGCTCCCATTTCAGGGGCGCGCTACACCTTC.

The chain couples TRBV12-3 or TRBV12-4 to TRBJ1-1; 7 bases are a match to TRBD1. The junction had 0 bases not matched to a gene; V was cut back by 6 bases and J by 8 bases. The CDR3 covers 10 residues. The CDR3 loop reads CASRGQEAFF. CDR3 coding DNA: TGTGCCAGCAGGGGACAGGAAGCTTTCTTT.

Concerning this clone: Additional DNA sequences in this sample encode the identical CDR3. V and J are TRBV7-2 and TRBJ2-7; 7 nucleotides align to TRBD2. With 3 bases clipped from V and 4 bases from J, the junction kept 3 bases outside the gene matches. CDR1 and CDR2 from the germline V gene are SGHTA and FQGNSA. This CDR3 comprises 13 residues. The CDR3 DNA reads TGTGCCAGCAGCTTCGGCGGGGGTTACGAGCAGTACTTC. This gives the protein CASSFGGGYEQYF.

J is TRBJ2-7 and V is TRBV7-2, with a weak D call TRBD1 (6 bases). CDR3 length equals 17 residues. Trimming took off 5 bases at V and 4 bases at J, with 24 bases between the two ends. Germline CDR1 reads SGHTA; CDR2 reads FQGNSA. The CDR3 spells CASSPYPGQIRSYEQYF. CDR3 DNA: TGTGCCAGCAGCCCATACCCCGGACAGATTAGGTCGTACGAGCAGTACTTC. The full variable domain, rest sourced from reference TRBV7-2 and TRBJ2-7, is GAGVSQSPSNKVTEKGKDVELRCDPISGHTALYWYRQSLGQGLEFLIYFQGNSAPDKSGLPSDRFSAERTGGSVSTLTIQRTQQEDSAVYLCASSPYPGQIRSYEQYFGPGTRLTVT.

The gene calls are TRBV9 and TRBJ2-2; 11 bases agree with TRBD2. CDR1 is SGDLS, CDR2 YYNGEE, per germline. The CDR3 length is 20 residues. V shed 0 bases, J shed 6 bases, and the junction held 16 bases outside the gene matches. DNA for the CDR3: TGTGCCAGCAGCGTAGTCGGTAGCGGGGGGGTGTTTTCGATCGCCGGGGAGCTGTTTTTT. It is translated as CASSVVGSGGVFSIAGELFF.

This clone has only a few counts. The V gene is TRBV28, the J gene TRBJ1-1, with a possible D match to TRBD1 (5 bases). Trimming pared 1 base from V and 6 bases from J, leaving 15 bases between. This CDR3 is 15 amino acids long. CDR1 and CDR2 from the germline V gene are MDHEN and SYDVKM. As DNA, the CDR3 is TGTGCCAGCAGTTTATTCCAGGGTAGGATAGCTGAAGCTTTCTTT. Protein: CASSLFQGRIAEAFF. Using reference TRBV28 and TRBJ1-1 for the parts outside the CDR3, the full variable domain is DVKVTQSSRYLVKRTGEKVFLECVQDMDHENMFWYRQDPGLGLRLIYFSYDVKMKEKGDIPEGYSVSREKKERFSLILESASTNQTSMYLCASSLFQGRIAEAFFGQGTRLTVV.

In its sample, this clone was seen once. The CDR3: CASSPGGAGNTIYF. CDR3 bases: TGTGCCAGCAGCCCTGGGGGGGCTGGAAACACCATATATTTT. The gene calls are TRBV7-2 and TRBJ1-3; D possibly corresponds to TRBD1 (5 bases). The CDR3 is 14 residues long. Trimming stripped 5 bases from V and 2 bases from J, with 10 bases between. Germline V lookup: CDR1 SGHTA, CDR2 FQGNSA.

The rearrangement uses TRBV7-2 and TRBJ1-1, with D possibly being TRBD1 (6 bases). Germline-derived CDR1 and CDR2 are SGHTA and FQGNSA. The CDR3 has 14 residues. V was cut by 4 bases and J by 4 bases, with 13 bases left in between. The CDR3 region has the DNA TGTGCCAGCAGCTCGAGGGGGAGGGCCACTGAAGCTTTCTTT. Residues: CASSSRGRATEAFF.

The chain links TRBV7-2 to TRBJ1-4; tentatively, D is TRBD1 (5 bases). The CDR3 contains 14 residues. The germline V gene encodes CDR1 SGHTA and CDR2 FQGNSA. Trimming shortened V by 4 bases and J by 7 bases, and 13 bases separated the two germline ends. The CDR3 here is CASSSQRGSEKLFF. CDR3 DNA sequence: TGTGCCAGCAGCTCACAACGGGGGAGTGAAAAACTGTTTTTT.